This T cell receptor (beta chain) was retrieved from a study of cytomegalovirus exposure and HLA in healthy donors. The PCR had 60 Vbeta and 13 Jbeta primers. Generated by immunoSEQ multiplex PCR, the TCRdb table keeps only in-frame clones and is missing some. The data show roughly 260,000 clones, with approximately 84% seen just once and about 2% held by the top ten. Looked up from germline, CDR1 is SNHLY and CDR2 is FYNNEI. J was trimmed by 7 bases and V by 4 bases; bases with no gene match: 6. The CDR3 extends over 14 amino acids. The sequenced sample consisted of PBMCs. The TCR sequence derives from a woman aged 40 to 50 in good health and CMV-seropositive. V gene TRBV2 combines with J gene TRBJ1-5; 8 bases map to TRBD1. This chain's CDR3 is CASSADRALQPQHF. The CDR3 DNA is TGTGCCAGCAGTGCGGACAGGGCCTTACAGCCCCAGCATTTT.